The 15 T cell receptor beta chains below were found in one sample sequenced in a study of T cells of healthy individuals. TCRdb analysed the 5' RACE reads with MiXCR anew, one entry per CDR3 protein. The profile shows 85,000 to 100,000 distinct CDR3 sequences, about 16% of them singletons. Receptor source: a human donor in good health.

The chain combines TRBV6-5 with TRBJ1-5; maybe TRBD1 (6 bases). V was trimmed by 6 bases and J by 7 bases, leaving 16 bases between them. Germline V gives CDR1 MNHEY, CDR2 SVGAGI. The CDR3 spans 14 residues. The CDR3 DNA reads TGTGCCAGCAGGGCAACAGGGATCGGGCAGCCCCAGCATTTT. It codes for CASRATGIGQPQHF.

The V call is TRBV4-1, the J call TRBJ1-3; D ambiguous. CDR1 is MGHRA and CDR2 is YSYEKL in the germline V gene. V shed 1 base and J shed 0 bases, with 10 bases lying between them. The CDR3 extends over 16 amino acids. The CDR3 sequence: CASSQAHRVSGNTIYF. The DNA of the CDR3 is TGCGCCAGCAGCCAAGCCCACAGAGTCTCTGGAAACACCATATATTTT.

The V and J genes are TRBV7-2 and TRBJ1-6; no clear D gene. The CDR3 length is 16 residues. Germline V CDR1 and CDR2: SGHTA, FQGNSA. Trimming pared 4 bases from V and 3 bases from J, leaving 13 bases between. The CDR3 nucleotides read TGTGCCAGCAGCTCCACTTGGGGAATCTATAATTCACCCCTCCACTTT. Translating it yields CASSSTWGIYNSPLHF.

This chain joins TRBV7-2 and TRBJ2-7, with 7 nucleotides matching TRBD2. This CDR3 comprises 13 residues. The ends lost 5 bases at V and 2 bases at J; junction bases unmatched: 3. Germline loops: CDR1 SGHTA, CDR2 FQGNSA. CDR3 sequence reads: CASSHTSAYEQYF. The DNA for the CDR3 is TGTGCCAGCAGCCATACTAGCGCCTACGAGCAGTACTTC. Full variable domain (outside the CDR3, taken from reference TRBV7-2 and TRBJ2-7): GAGVSQSPSNKVTEKGKDVELRCDPISGHTALYWYRQSLGQGLEFLIYFQGNSAPDKSGLPSDRFSAERTGGSVSTLTIQRTQQEDSAVYLCASSHTSAYEQYFGPGTRLTVT.

The chain is built from TRBV6-6 and TRBJ1-5; no firm D call. V was pared by 2 bases and J by 0 bases, with 8 bases between. Germline CDR1 MNHNY, CDR2 SVGAGI (reference sequence). The length of the CDR3 is 15 residues. CDR3 sequence reads: CASSYVTVSNQPQHF. The CDR3 bases are TGTGCCAGCAGTTACGTGACGGTTAGCAATCAGCCCCAGCATTTT.

The chain recombines TRBV20-1 with TRBJ2-7; 8 positions match TRBD1. The CDR3 runs to 13 residues. V was clipped by 0 bases and J by 6 bases; unmatched bases: 4. Germline CDR1 DFQATT, CDR2 SNEGSKA (reference sequence). CDR3: CSARDQGAGEQYF. The CDR3 DNA sequence: TGCAGTGCTAGAGACCAGGGGGCTGGCGAGCAGTACTTC.

This clonotype was seen only a few times. The chain has TRBV15 and TRBJ1-5, with TRBD1 matching 10 bases. The ends lost 0 bases at V and 3 bases at J; junction bases unmatched: 2. The CDR3 spans 16 residues. Per the germline V gene, CDR1 is LNHNV and CDR2 is YYDKDF (reference sequence). CDR3 sequence (DNA): TGTGCCACCAGCAGAGAGGGGACAGGGGTCAATCAGCCCCAGCATTTT. Protein product: CATSREGTGVNQPQHF.

J is TRBJ1-1 and V is TRBV2; tentative D call: TRBD1 (6 bases). Germline CDR1 reads SNHLY; CDR2 reads FYNNEI. V dropped 7 bases and J dropped 2 bases, with 17 bases sitting between them. The CDR3 has 15 amino acids. The chain's CDR3 is CASMWDTAGNTEAFF. CDR3 DNA: TGTGCCAGCATGTGGGACACAGCTGGAAACACTGAAGCTTTCTTT.

This clonotype came up a few times. The chain joins TRBV20-1 to TRBJ1-1, with D uncertain. Germline CDR1 reads DFQATT; CDR2 reads SNEGSKA (reference sequence). This CDR3 is built from 14 residues. Trimming pared 2 bases from V and 0 bases from J, leaving 10 bases between. For the CDR3, the DNA is TGCAGTGCTAGATTCCCTCCCCTGAACACTGAAGCTTTCTTT. Its translation is CSARFPPLNTEAFF.

The rearrangement links TRBV29-1 to TRBJ1-1, with D unresolved. CDR3 length equals 15 residues. V lost 6 bases and J 0 bases, leaving 17 bases between the germline ends. The germline CDR1 and CDR2 sequences are SQVTM and ANQGSEA. CDR3 nucleotide sequence: TGCAGCGTCGCCCCAGGTTGGGGTATGAACACTGAAGCTTTCTTT. Protein product: CSVAPGWGMNTEAFF.

The chain couples TRBV20-1 to TRBJ1-1; TRBD1 is a possible D gene (5 bases). V was clipped by 1 base and J by 3 bases, with 9 bases between them. The length of the CDR3 is 13 residues. Germline CDR1 is DFQATT and CDR2 is SNEGSKA (reference sequence). The DNA for the CDR3 is TGCAGTGCTAGAGGACAGACCGACACTGAAGCTTTCTTT. This encodes CSARGQTDTEAFF.

The chain joins TRBV20-1 to TRBJ1-1; 7 positions match TRBD1. The CDR3 has 14 amino acids. Germline loops: CDR1 DFQATT, CDR2 SNEGSKA (reference sequence). V was pared by 5 bases and J by 3 bases, with 9 bases of the junction left unmatched. Written as DNA, the CDR3 is TGCAGTGCTCCCACCCCAGGGGGATACACTGAAGCTTTCTTT. This encodes CSAPTPGGYTEAFF.

This clonotype was observed many times. The gene calls are TRBV10-3 and TRBJ2-3, with D perhaps matching TRBD2 (6 bases). Germline CDR1 and CDR2: ENHRY and SYGVKD. Trimming took off 8 bases at V and 6 bases at J, with 12 bases between the two ends. The CDR3 covers 12 residues. The CDR3 here is CAIGTPGDTQYF. As DNA, the CDR3 is TGTGCCATCGGGACTCCAGGGGATACGCAGTATTTT.

V usage is TRBV7-9 and J usage is TRBJ1-1, with D maybe TRBD1 (5 bases). V dropped 5 bases and J dropped 0 bases, with 13 bases sitting between them. In germline, CDR1 is SEHNR, CDR2 FQNEAQ (reference sequence). CDR3 length: 15 amino acids. The CDR3 sequence: CASSDRGDLNTEAFF. Written as DNA, the CDR3 is TGTGCCAGCAGCGACCGGGGGGACTTGAACACTGAAGCTTTCTTT.

This clonotype was counted between two and nine times. In DNA form, the CDR3 reads TGTGCCAGCAGCCCAGGGGGGGGTCCTGATACGCAGTATTTT. Protein: CASSPGGGPDTQYF. This chain uses TRBV11-2 with TRBJ2-3; D is possibly TRBD1 or TRBD2 (7 bases each). The CDR3 has 14 amino acids. The V end was cut by 5 bases, the J end by 6 bases, with 15 bases between. Germline values: CDR1 SGHAT, CDR2 FQNNGV.